A single sample gave rise to the 20 T cell receptor beta chains below, sequenced in a study of T cell responses to AZD1222 COVID-19 vaccine. Assay used: immunoSEQ multiplex PCR; TCRdb lists only in-frame clones, some missing. The table has approximately 150,000 clones, approximately 90% seen once. The source was peripheral blood, collected 28 days after the second AZD1222 dose. These receptor sequences come from an adult who received the AZD1222 COVID-19 vaccine.

The rearrangement links TRBV11-2 to TRBJ2-7, with D perhaps matching TRBD2 (5 bases). This CDR3 contains 14 residues. The germline V gene has CDR1 SGHAT and CDR2 FQNNGV. V was trimmed by 4 bases and J by 2 bases, leaving 12 bases between them. CDR3 DNA: TGTGCCAGCAGCTGGCTTGAGGGTACCTACGAGCAGTACTTC. The encoded protein is CASSWLEGTYEQYF.

The V and J genes are TRBV18 and TRBJ2-2; TRBD2 is a possible D gene (7 bases). The germline V gene has CDR1 KGHSH and CDR2 LQKENI. The CDR3 extends over 15 amino acids. Deletions cut 2 bases from V and 4 bases from J, with 11 bases between. The CDR3 DNA reads TGTGCCAGCTCACCAGGGAGGGGGATCACCGGGGAGCTGTTTTTT. It encodes CASSPGRGITGELFF. Full variable domain (missing parts from reference TRBV18 and TRBJ2-2): NAGVMQNPRHLVRRRGQEARLRCSPMKGHSHVYWYRQLPEEGLKFMVYLQKENIIDESGMPKERFSAEFPKEGPSILRIQQVVRGDSAAYFCASSPGRGITGELFFGEGSRLTVL.

This clone was counted a single time. The V and J genes are TRBV5-1 and TRBJ1-6; 7 positions match TRBD1. Trimming cost V 0 bases and J 6 bases; bases outside gene matches: 6. The CDR3 has 16 amino acids. Germline V gene lookup returns CDR1 SGHRS and CDR2 YFSETQ. The CDR3 loop reads CASSLVGGAGNSPLHF. The CDR3, as DNA: TGCGCCAGCAGCTTGGTAGGGGGCGCGGGTAATTCACCCCTCCACTTT.

This clone was counted a single time. V and J are TRBV11-2 and TRBJ2-3, with D possibly TRBD1 on 6 matching bases. V dropped 2 bases and J dropped 9 bases, with 12 bases sitting between them. The CDR3 loop spans 13 amino acids. CDR1 and CDR2 from the germline V gene are SGHAT and FQNNGV. Here the CDR3 DNA reads TGTGCCAGCAGCTTATTTGTGCAGGGGACGCAGTATTTT. It specifies CASSLFVQGTQYF.

V gene TRBV18 combines with J gene TRBJ2-1, with 9 nucleotides matching TRBD2. The CDR3 has 15 amino acids. V shed 0 bases, J shed 8 bases, and the junction held 5 bases outside the gene matches. The V gene's germline CDR1 is KGHSH and CDR2 LQKENI. CDR3 coding DNA: TGTGCCAGCTCACCACCGATACTAGCGGGTTATGAGCAGTTCTTC. Protein sequence: CASSPPILAGYEQFF.

This clone was counted once. V and J are TRBV20-1 and TRBJ1-5; D is possibly TRBD1 (6 bases). Germline V lookup: CDR1 DFQATT, CDR2 SNEGSKA (reference sequence). V dropped 3 bases and J dropped 5 bases, with 8 bases sitting between them. The CDR3 has 12 residues. CDR3 sequence reads: CSASHRDQPQHF. The DNA of the CDR3 is TGCAGTGCTAGTCACAGGGATCAGCCCCAGCATTTT.

This CDR3 is CASSISTGAAGELFF. In DNA form, the CDR3 reads TGCGCCAGCAGTATATCGACAGGGGCGGCCGGGGAGCTGTTTTTT. The V call is TRBV5-1, the J call TRBJ2-2; TRBD1 matches 8 bases. Germline CDR1 is SGHRS and CDR2 is YFSETQ. V shed 5 bases and J 6 bases; nucleotides not matched to a gene: 9. This CDR3 region has 15 residues.

The chain is built from TRBV19 and TRBJ2-4; a weak D match, TRBD2 (6 bases). From germline, CDR1 is LNHDA and CDR2 SQIVND (reference sequence). This CDR3 is built from 14 residues. V lost 6 bases and J 3 bases, leaving 12 bases between the germline ends. Here the CDR3 DNA reads TGTGCCAGTAGCGGAGGGGCTGGCAAAAACATTCAGTACTTC. Its translation: CASSGGAGKNIQYF.

The CDR3 region has the DNA TGCGCCAGCAGCCCCCAGGGGCAGCGGATTACAGATACGCAGTATTTT. Translating gives CASSPQGQRITDTQYF. The rearrangement links TRBV5-1 to TRBJ2-3; D is perhaps TRBD1 (6 bases). This CDR3 is 16 amino acids long. The germline V gene has CDR1 SGHRS and CDR2 YFSETQ. The V end was cut by 4 bases, the J end by 3 bases, with 18 bases between. Full variable domain (outside the CDR3, taken from reference TRBV5-1 and TRBJ2-3): KAGVTQTPRYLIKTRGQQVTLSCSPISGHRSVSWYQQTPGQGLQFLFEYFSETQRNKGNFPGRFSGRQFSNSRSEMNVSTLELGDSALYLCASSPQGQRITDTQYFGPGTRLTVL.

Written as DNA, the CDR3 is TGTGCCAGCAGTGCCAGTCCCAACACTGAAGCTTTCTTT. Its protein product is CASSASPNTEAFF. The chain combines TRBV6-4 with TRBJ1-1; D not certain. This CDR3 region has 13 residues. Trimming took 4 bases from V and 2 from J, leaving 8 bases between them. The germline V gene encodes CDR1 MRHNA and CDR2 SNTAGT.

In this sample, this clone turned up once. This sequence joins TRBV5-1 and TRBJ1-5; unclear D gene. The CDR3 sequence is 15 residues long. Germline CDR1 SGHRS, CDR2 YFSETQ. Trimming took off 6 bases at V and 0 bases at J, with 13 bases between the two ends. CDR3 in amino acids: CASTPDPYSNQPQHF. In nucleotides, the CDR3 is TGCGCCAGCACCCCAGATCCATATAGCAATCAGCCCCAGCATTTT.

The chain couples TRBV4-2 to TRBJ1-2; D unclear. With 0 bases removed from V and 2 bases from J, the gap between germline ends came to 10 bases. Germline CDR1 reads LGHNA; CDR2 reads YNFKEQ. The CDR3 totals 15 residues. CDR3 sequence: CASSQETGLNYGYTF. In DNA, the CDR3 is TGTGCCAGCAGCCAAGAAACCGGACTAAACTATGGCTACACCTTC.

V is TRBV12-5 and J is TRBJ2-7; no clear D gene. The CDR3 extends over 17 amino acids. The germline V gene encodes CDR1 LGHNT and CDR2 FRNRAP. The V end was cut by 0 bases, the J end by 0 bases, with 15 bases between. The CDR3 loop is CASGLVPVWAASYEQYF. CDR3 coding DNA: TGTGCTAGTGGTTTGGTACCGGTATGGGCAGCCTCCTACGAGCAGTACTTC. Using reference TRBV12-5 and TRBJ2-7 for the parts outside the CDR3, the full variable domain is DARVTQTPRHKVTEMGQEVTMRCQPILGHNTVFWYRQTMMQGLELLAYFRNRAPLDDSGMPKDRFSAEMPDATLATLKIQPSEPRDSAVYFCASGLVPVWAASYEQYFGPGTRLTVT.

The chain combines TRBV5-1 with TRBJ1-2; unclear D gene. Looked up from germline, CDR1 is SGHRS and CDR2 is YFSETQ. The CDR3 contains 14 residues. V was cut by 3 bases and J by 2 bases, with 11 bases left in between. The CDR3: CASSSDGGNYGYTF. The CDR3 region has the DNA TGCGCCAGCAGCTCGGACGGCGGGAACTATGGCTACACCTTC.

V usage is TRBV11-2 and J usage is TRBJ2-3; D is ambiguous. With 5 bases removed from V and 5 bases from J, the gap between germline ends came to 14 bases. The germline V gene encodes CDR1 SGHAT and CDR2 FQNNGV. The CDR3 is 14 amino acids. CDR3 nucleotide sequence: TGTGCCAGCAGCCAAGCCCTTGGGGAAGATACGCAGTATTTT. Translation gives CASSQALGEDTQYF.

The rearrangement joins TRBV7-9 to TRBJ1-1; 7 bases are a match to TRBD1. The CDR3 loop spans 13 amino acids. The trim removed 5 bases at V and 8 bases at J, leaving 8 bases unmatched. The germline CDR1 and CDR2 sequences are SEHNR and FQNEAQ (reference sequence). CDR3 bases: TGTGCCAGCAGCACGGGGACAGTTCGAGAAGCTTTCTTT. Amino acid sequence: CASSTGTVREAFF.

The chain links TRBV4-2 to TRBJ2-1, with a tentative D call TRBD2 (7 bases). The CDR3 contains 14 residues. Germline values: CDR1 LGHNA, CDR2 YNFKEQ. Trimming pared 4 bases from V and 2 bases from J, leaving 9 bases between. The chain's CDR3 is CASSPGGPYNEQFF. Written as DNA, the CDR3 is TGTGCCAGCAGCCCGGGGGGCCCCTACAATGAGCAGTTCTTC.

V and J are TRBV4-1 and TRBJ1-5, with D perhaps TRBD1 (5 bases). CDR3 length equals 14 residues. The germline V gene encodes CDR1 MGHRA and CDR2 YSYEKL. Trimming pared 1 base from V and 4 bases from J, leaving 8 bases between. CDR3 sequence reads: CASSQADTNQPQHF. Here the CDR3 DNA reads TGCGCCAGCAGCCAAGCGGACACTAATCAGCCCCAGCATTTT.

The chain is built from TRBV4-2 and TRBJ1-4; TRBD1 aligns across 9 bases. The V and J ends lost 3 bases and 4 bases, in that order; junction bases with no gene match: 9. Per germline, CDR1 LGHNA and CDR2 YNFKEQ. This CDR3 is built from 17 residues. The CDR3 nucleotides read TGTGCCAGCAGCCAGGCGGGACAGGGAGAAGGTAATGAAAAACTGTTTTTT. Its translation: CASSQAGQGEGNEKLFF.

The rearrangement joins TRBV6-5 to TRBJ2-1, with 7 bases lining up with TRBD1. This CDR3 spans 16 amino acids. J gave up 1 base and V 2 bases, and 5 bases lay outside the gene matches. The germline CDR1 and CDR2 sequences are MNHEY and SVGAGI. CDR3 DNA sequence: TGTGCCAGCAGTTACAGGCCCAGGGGGTCCTACAATGAGCAGTTCTTC. This gives the protein CASSYRPRGSYNEQFF.